These 5 T cell receptor beta chains came from one sample sequenced in a study of T cells in narcolepsy. The assay was immunoSEQ multiplex PCR, and TCRdb's table has in-frame clones only and misses some. The sample lists nearly 35,000 clones, roughly 86% occurring once. Sample: memory (CD45RA-) CD4+ T cells from blood. The receptors here all came from a human donor in good health.

This chain uses TRBV30 with TRBJ1-5, with D perhaps matching TRBD1 (6 bases). The germline gives CDR1 GTSNPN, CDR2 SVGIG (reference sequence). Deletions cut 0 bases from V and 7 bases from J, with 13 bases between. The CDR3 totals 14 residues. The CDR3 bases are TGTGCCTGGAGTGTAACAGGGAGAGGGCAGCCCCAGCATTTT. As protein: CAWSVTGRGQPQHF.

V is TRBV2 and J is TRBJ2-1, with D possibly being TRBD1 (5 bases). The germline V gene has CDR1 SNHLY and CDR2 FYNNEI. V lost 6 bases and J lost 10, with 16 bases in between. The CDR3 length is 13 residues. For the CDR3, the DNA is TGTGCCAGCAGCCCAACAGGCCCAGGGGAGCAGTTCTTC. Its translation: CASSPTGPGEQFF. The full variable domain, in which reference TRBV2 and TRBJ2-1 provide the parts outside the CDR3, is EPEVTQTPSHQVTQMGQEVILRCVPISNHLYFYWYRQILGQKVEFLVSFYNNEISEKSEIFDDQFSVERPDGSNFTLKIRSTKLEDSAMYFCASSPTGPGEQFFGPGTRLTVL.

V is TRBV27 and J is TRBJ2-1, with D tentatively TRBD2 (5 bases). Germline V gives CDR1 MNHEY, CDR2 SMNVEV (reference sequence). This CDR3 contains 16 residues. V was pared by 5 bases and J by 0 bases, with 14 bases between. The CDR3 DNA is TGTGCCAGCAGTCCCCCTAGCAGCAGCTCCTACAATGAGCAGTTCTTC. Translating it yields CASSPPSSSSYNEQFF.

This clone was found once. V is TRBV6-5 and J is TRBJ2-2; 12 nucleotides align to TRBD2. The V segment lost 4 bases and the J segment 4 bases; nucleotides outside the gene matches: 4. The CDR3 totals 16 residues. Germline V gives CDR1 MNHEY, CDR2 SVGAGI. CDR3 sequence reads: CASSSRTSGATGELFF. As DNA, the CDR3 is TGTGCCAGCAGTTCCAGGACTAGCGGGGCCACCGGGGAGCTGTTTTTT.

The CDR3 coding sequence is TGTGCCAGCTCACCGTCGTTAGCCTCCTACGAGCAGTACTTC. Its protein product is CASSPSLASYEQYF. The chain links TRBV18 to TRBJ2-7; no definite D call. V shed 3 bases and J shed 0 bases, with 9 bases lying between them. The CDR3 spans 14 residues. Germline CDR1 is KGHSH and CDR2 is LQKENI.